Following are 19 T cell receptor beta chains from one sample sequenced in a study of blood T cell repertoires in COVID-19. Clones were read by immunoSEQ multiplex PCR, and TCRdb kept only the in-frame ones, dropping some. The sample consists of about 62,000 clones, more than 85% of them appearing once. The sequencing sample was made of peripheral blood. These receptors all come from a man between 65 and 80 years old with acute or convalescent COVID-19.

The chain is built from TRBV7-8 and TRBJ2-7; D is undetermined. The CDR3 extends over 12 amino acids. V was clipped by 5 bases and J by 0 bases, with 5 bases between them. In germline, CDR1 is SGHVS, CDR2 FQNEAQ. The CDR3 spells CASSPSSYEQYF. CDR3 bases: TGTGCCAGCAGCCCGAGCTCCTACGAGCAGTACTTC.

This clone was observed once. The CDR3 coding sequence is TGTGCCAGCAGGGGACAGGGTACACCTGGAAACACCATATATTTT. Protein: CASRGQGTPGNTIYF. V is TRBV7-9 and J is TRBJ1-3; 9 bases are a match to TRBD1. The V and J ends lost 6 bases and 2 bases, in that order; junction bases with no gene match: 5. The germline V gene has CDR1 SEHNR and CDR2 FQNEAQ (reference sequence). The CDR3 has 15 residues.

The CDR3 DNA is TGCGCCAGCAGCTCCACGGACAGGACCTCCTACGAGCAGTACTTC. This encodes CASSSTDRTSYEQYF. V and J are TRBV5-1 and TRBJ2-7, with 7 bases that match TRBD1. CDR1 is SGHRS and CDR2 is YFSETQ in the germline V gene. The junction had 6 bases not matched to a gene; V was cut back by 3 bases and J by 0 bases. CDR3 length equals 15 residues.

V usage is TRBV5-4 and J usage is TRBJ2-2; 7 nucleotides align to TRBD1. Germline V gene lookup returns CDR1 SGHNT and CDR2 YYREEE (reference sequence). The length of the CDR3 is 16 residues. V gave up 4 bases and J gave up 7 bases; unmatched junction bases: 13. CDR3 sequence: CASSPRQGGMGGELFF. Written as DNA, the CDR3 is TGTGCCAGCAGCCCAAGACAGGGCGGTATGGGCGGGGAGCTGTTTTTT.

This chain uses TRBV28 with TRBJ1-2; D is possibly TRBD1 (5 bases). The germline CDR1 and CDR2 sequences are MDHEN and SYDVKM. The CDR3 is 14 amino acids. V was pared by 6 bases and J by 7 bases, with 18 bases between. As DNA, the CDR3 is TGTGCCAGCAGCGTTCCGGGACTTAAGGGTGGCTACACCTTC. It codes for CASSVPGLKGGYTF.

V and J are TRBV2 and TRBJ2-3, with TRBD2 matching 10 bases. CDR1 is SNHLY and CDR2 is FYNNEI in the germline V gene. V trimming: 5 bases; J trimming: 1 base; junction bases outside the gene matches: 12. CDR3 length: 18 amino acids. The CDR3 here is CASSRDRGLAVRTDTQYF. The CDR3 DNA sequence: TGTGCCAGCAGTAGGGACAGAGGACTAGCGGTCCGCACAGATACGCAGTATTTT.

This sequence joins TRBV19 and TRBJ2-1; no clear D gene. The CDR3 covers 12 residues. CDR1 is LNHDA and CDR2 is SQIVND in the germline V gene (reference sequence). Deletions cut 7 bases from V and 5 bases from J, with 9 bases between. The CDR3 here is CASNIQNNEQFF. As DNA, the CDR3 is TGTGCCAGTAATATCCAAAACAATGAGCAGTTCTTC.

This chain links TRBV5-1 with TRBJ2-5, with unresolved D. Germline V lookup: CDR1 SGHRS, CDR2 YFSETQ. The V and J ends lost 0 bases and 4 bases respectively, with 16 bases between them. CDR3 size: 16 residues. CDR3 sequence reads: CASSLAVVPSLETQYF. CDR3 in DNA: TGCGCCAGCAGCTTGGCGGTTGTACCCTCGTTAGAGACCCAGTACTTC.

The J gene is TRBJ1-6, the V gene TRBV15; 7 bases align to TRBD1. V dropped 0 bases and J dropped 9; count of bases not matched to a gene: 5. This CDR3 has 15 residues. Germline CDR1 and CDR2: LNHNV and YYDKDF (reference sequence). The CDR3 protein is CATSRDSQGGSPLHF. The CDR3 bases are TGTGCCACCAGCAGAGATTCGCAGGGGGGTTCACCCCTCCACTTT.

This clone was observed a few times. The chain joins TRBV19 to TRBJ2-3, with TRBD1 matching over 12 bases. J gave up 4 bases and V 1 base, and 9 bases lay outside the gene matches. Germline values: CDR1 LNHDA, CDR2 SQIVND (reference sequence). CDR3 size: 18 residues. The DNA for the CDR3 is TGTGCCAGTAGTATAGCGGGACAGGGGGCTATTGGAGCAGATACGCAGTATTTT. As protein: CASSIAGQGAIGADTQYF.

CDR3 DNA: TGTGCCAGCAGCTTGACTAGCGCTGTCACAGATACGCAGTATTTT. Protein: CASSLTSAVTDTQYF. The chain carries TRBV5-4 and TRBJ2-3; 7 bases align to TRBD2. Losses at the gene ends were 1 base for V and 2 bases for J; bases not matched to a gene: 4. Germline V CDR1 and CDR2: SGHNT, YYREEE (reference sequence). The length of the CDR3 is 15 residues. Based on the CDR3 plus reference TRBV5-4 and TRBJ2-3, the full variable domain is ETGVTQSPTHLIKTRGQQVTLRCSSQSGHNTVSWYQQALGQGPQFIFQYYREEENGRGNFPPRFSGLQFPNYSSELNVNALELDDSALYLCASSLTSAVTDTQYFGPGTRLTVL.

The chain is built from TRBV27 and TRBJ2-2; D remains ambiguous. Germline values: CDR1 MNHEY, CDR2 SMNVEV (reference sequence). V lost 5 bases and J lost 6, with 7 bases in between. This CDR3 region has 12 residues. The CDR3 is CASSPIPGELFF. CDR3 in DNA: TGTGCCAGCAGTCCTATCCCCGGGGAGCTGTTTTTT.

The chain carries TRBV6-2 or TRBV6-3 and TRBJ2-2, with D possibly matching TRBD2 (6 bases). CDR1 MNHEY and CDR2 SVGEGT come from the germline V gene. This CDR3 has 14 residues. Trimming pared 5 bases from V and 7 bases from J, leaving 14 bases between. CDR3 DNA sequence: TGTGCCAGCAGTACGGGCCTGGGAGGCGGGGAGCTGTTTTTT. Its protein product is CASSTGLGGGELFF.

The CDR3 nucleotides are TGTGCCACCAGTGATTTGGGGGGCCGGAGCACAGATACGCAGTATTTT. As protein: CATSDLGGRSTDTQYF. The chain employs TRBV24-1 and TRBJ2-3; the D gene is possibly TRBD1 (6 bases). The germline V gene encodes CDR1 KGHDR and CDR2 SFDVKD. The CDR3 runs 16 residues. V lost 0 bases and J lost 0, with 9 bases in between.

This chain joins TRBV29-1 and TRBJ2-5; D unresolved. CDR3 size: 11 residues. Germline loops: CDR1 SQVTM, CDR2 ANQGSEA. Trimming stripped 6 bases from V and 5 bases from J, with 10 bases between. CDR3 in amino acids: CSVQIIETQYF. The CDR3 nucleotides are TGCAGCGTGCAGATTATTGAGACCCAGTACTTC.

The sample holds one count of this clone. The rearrangement uses TRBV6-5 and TRBJ2-1; no definite D call. This CDR3 contains 14 residues. The V gene lost 5 bases and the J gene lost 6 bases, with 14 bases spanning the gap. Germline loops: CDR1 MNHEY, CDR2 SVGAGI. CDR3 in DNA: TGTGCCAGCAGTCCATTGAGATCGAGCAATGAGCAGTTCTTC. Translating gives CASSPLRSSNEQFF.

The chain couples TRBV5-5 to TRBJ1-1; D is unresolved. The CDR3 length is 12 residues. V was trimmed by 0 bases and J by 3 bases, leaving 3 bases between them. Germline assignment: CDR1 SGHKS and CDR2 YYEKEE (reference sequence). Here the CDR3 DNA reads TGTGCCAGCAGCTTGGACTACACTGAAGCTTTCTTT. Its translation is CASSLDYTEAFF. Combining the CDR3 with reference TRBV5-5 and TRBJ1-1 gives the whole variable domain DAGVTQSPTHLIKTRGQQVTLRCSPISGHKSVSWYQQVLGQGPQFIFQYYEKEERGRGNFPDRFSARQFPNYSSELNVNALLLGDSALYLCASSLDYTEAFFGQGTRLTVV.

The chain employs TRBV3-1 (or the pseudogene TRBV3-2) and TRBJ2-7; 8 bases fit TRBD1. The trim removed 3 bases at V and 2 bases at J, leaving 3 bases unmatched. CDR1 LGHDT and CDR2 YNNKEL come from the germline V gene (reference sequence). The CDR3 spans 14 residues. CDR3 residues: CASSHWDRPYEQYF. The CDR3 bases are TGTGCCAGCAGCCATTGGGACAGGCCCTACGAGCAGTACTTC.

The chain has TRBV5-4 and TRBJ2-2; TRBD2 matches 8 bases. V lost 4 bases to trimming and J lost 1 base; unmatched junction nucleotides: 3. CDR3 length: 15 amino acids. CDR1 and CDR2 from the germline V gene are SGHNT and YYREEE (reference sequence). The CDR3 DNA is TGTGCCAGCAGCCGAGCGGGAGTGAACACCGGGGAGCTGTTTTTT. Amino acid sequence: CASSRAGVNTGELFF.